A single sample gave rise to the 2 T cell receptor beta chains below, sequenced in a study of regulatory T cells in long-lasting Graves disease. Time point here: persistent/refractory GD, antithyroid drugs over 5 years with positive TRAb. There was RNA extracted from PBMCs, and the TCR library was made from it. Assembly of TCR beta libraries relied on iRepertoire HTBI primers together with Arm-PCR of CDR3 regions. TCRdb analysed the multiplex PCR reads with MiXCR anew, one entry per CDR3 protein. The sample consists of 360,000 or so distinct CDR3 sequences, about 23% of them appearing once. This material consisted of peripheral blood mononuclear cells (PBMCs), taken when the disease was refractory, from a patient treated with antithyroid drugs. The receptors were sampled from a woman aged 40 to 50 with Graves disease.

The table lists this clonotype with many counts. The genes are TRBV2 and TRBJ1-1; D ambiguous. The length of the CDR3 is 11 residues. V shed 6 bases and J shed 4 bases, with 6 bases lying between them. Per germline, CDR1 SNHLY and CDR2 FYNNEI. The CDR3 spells CASSPGTEAFF. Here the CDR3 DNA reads TGTGCCAGCAGCCCCGGCACTGAAGCTTTCTTT.

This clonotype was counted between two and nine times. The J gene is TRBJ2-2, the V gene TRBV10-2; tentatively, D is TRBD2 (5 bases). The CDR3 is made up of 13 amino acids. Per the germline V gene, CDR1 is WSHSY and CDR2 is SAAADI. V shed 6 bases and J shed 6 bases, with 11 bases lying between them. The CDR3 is CASRERDPGELFF. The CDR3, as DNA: TGCGCCAGCAGGGAACGGGATCCCGGGGAGCTGTTTTTT.